One sample yielded the 2 T cell receptor beta chains listed below, sequenced in a study of Graves' ophthalmopathy and Graves' hyperthyroidism. Beta-chain TCR CDR3 regions were amplified from RNA transcripts. HTBI-primed first-round RT-PCR preceded second-round multiplex PCR. TCRdb re-derived calls from the multiplex PCR reads in MiXCR, one entry per CDR3 protein. The sample gives over a million distinct CDR3 sequences, 35% to 40% of which show up once; roughly 10% is in the top ten. Sequencing was carried out using peripheral blood or thyroid tissue (not recorded which). Source of these receptors: an adult man with Graves' hyperthyroidism.

This clonotype showed up many times. V gene TRBV29-1 combines with J gene TRBJ1-4; weak D call: TRBD1 (5 bases). The germline gives CDR1 SQVTM, CDR2 ANQGSEA. The CDR3 is made up of 16 amino acids. Trimming took 0 bases from V and 4 from J, leaving 15 bases between them. In DNA, the CDR3 is TGCAGCGTTGAAGATGGAACAGGCCTTATTAATGAAAAACTGTTTTTT. Encoded protein: CSVEDGTGLINEKLFF.

The chain has TRBV10-3 and TRBJ2-7, with 9 bases fitting TRBD2. Per germline, CDR1 ENHRY and CDR2 SYGVKD. Trimming at V came to 10 bases and at J to 2 bases, leaving 15 bases not matched to a gene. This CDR3 is 16 amino acids long. CDR3 nucleotides: TGTGCCAGCACGATAGCGGGAGACAACCCAACCTACGAGCAGTACTTC. This encodes CASTIAGDNPTYEQYF.